These 30 T cell receptor beta chains were sequenced from one sample in a study of cytotoxic CD8 clonotypes in ibrutinib-treated CLL. Libraries were prepared by immunoSEQ multiplex PCR; TCRdb keeps only in-frame clonotypes and omits some of them. The table shows about 140,000 clones, with about 84% occurring only once. The specimen was PBMCs, collected after 36 months of ibrutinib treatment. The receptors shown here come from a human donor with chronic lymphocytic leukemia.

The rearrangement uses TRBV10-3 and TRBJ2-6; 9 bases line up with TRBD1. This CDR3 is built from 17 residues. The V and J ends lost 4 bases and 2 bases, in that order; junction bases with no gene match: 6. Germline V gene data show CDR1 as ENHRY and CDR2 as SYGVKD. In DNA, the CDR3 is TGTGCCATCAGTGCGGGACAGGGTAACCCTGGGGCCAACGTCCTGACTTTC. Translation gives CAISAGQGNPGANVLTF.

The chain is built from TRBV21-1 and TRBJ2-7; TRBD2 is the table's D call and was not checked against the DNA. TRBV21-1 is classified as a pseudogene. CDR3 size: 14 residues. This CDR3 is CASSKGGSSYEQYF. CDR3 in DNA: TGTGCCAGCAGCAAAGGTGGGAGCTCCTACGAGCAGTACTTC.

J is TRBJ1-2 and V is TRBV6-1; 10 bases match TRBD1. The CDR3 sequence is 14 residues long. Losses at the gene ends were 6 bases for V and 5 bases for J; bases not matched to a gene: 6. Per the germline V gene, CDR1 is MNHNS and CDR2 is SASEGT. Written as DNA, the CDR3 is TGTGCCAGCAGGGGACAGGGGATTGAGTATGGCTACACCTTC. Translated, it gives CASRGQGIEYGYTF.

Worth noting for this clone: Compared with germline, one end of the junction differs, possibly owing to a read error. The chain uses TRBV18 and TRBJ1-6; 7 nucleotides agree with TRBD1. The germline V gene encodes CDR1 KGHSH and CDR2 LQKENI. This CDR3 region has 13 residues. The CDR3 nucleotides are TGTGCCAGCTCACCCGGTTGGACGGGACAGACCCATTTT. Residues: CASSPGWTGQTHF. Supplemented by reference TRBV18 and TRBJ1-6, the full variable domain reads NAGVMQNPRHLVRRRGQEARLRCSPMKGHSHVYWYRQLPEEGLKFMVYLQKENIIDESGMPKERFSAEFPKEGPSILRIQQVVRGDSAAYFCASSPGWTGQTHFGNGTRLTVT.

This clone has just one count. In DNA, the CDR3 is TGTGCCAGTAGTATCTTACAGGGGGCGCGGGAGCAGTACTTC. The encoded protein is CASSILQGAREQYF. The genes are TRBV19 and TRBJ2-7, with TRBD1 matching 9 bases. The CDR3 extends over 14 amino acids. J lost 7 bases, V lost 3 bases, and 7 bases had no gene match. Germline V gives CDR1 LNHDA, CDR2 SQIVND (reference sequence).

The rearrangement links TRBV10-3 to TRBJ2-3; the match to TRBD2 covers 10 bases. This CDR3 is built from 17 residues. CDR1 is ENHRY, CDR2 SYGVKD, per germline. With 3 bases clipped from V and 2 bases from J, the junction kept 8 bases outside the gene matches. The CDR3 here is CAISDLLSGRDTDTQYF. CDR3 nucleotides: TGTGCCATCAGTGATCTACTAAGCGGGAGGGACACAGATACGCAGTATTTT.

The chain is built from TRBV27 and TRBJ2-7; 7 nucleotides agree with TRBD1. V was pared by 4 bases and J by 3 bases, with 3 bases of the junction left unmatched. Germline V gene data show CDR1 as MNHEY and CDR2 as SMNVEV (reference sequence). CDR3 size: 13 residues. The CDR3 DNA follows: TGTGCCAGCAGTTGGACAGGCCGCTACGAGCAGTACTTC. Amino acids: CASSWTGRYEQYF.

This clone occurred a few times. The chain combines TRBV27 with TRBJ1-6, with 10 bases lining up with TRBD1. Unmatched junction bases numbered 8, after V lost 6 bases and J lost 9 bases. CDR3 length: 15 amino acids. From germline, CDR1 is MNHEY and CDR2 SMNVEV (reference sequence). DNA for the CDR3: TGTGCCAGCAGGTGGTCCGGGACAGGGGTTTCACCCCTCCACTTT. Protein sequence: CASRWSGTGVSPLHF.

V usage is TRBV11-2 and J usage is TRBJ2-3, with 7 nucleotides matching TRBD2. Germline V gene lookup returns CDR1 SGHAT and CDR2 FQNNGV. With 5 bases clipped from V and 4 bases from J, the junction kept 9 bases outside the gene matches. The CDR3 runs 15 residues. The CDR3 here is CASSPSAGAPDTQYF. As DNA, the CDR3 is TGTGCCAGCAGCCCAAGCGCGGGAGCCCCAGATACGCAGTATTTT.

This sequence joins TRBV27 and TRBJ1-3; D is uncertain. V lost 2 bases and J 1 base, leaving 3 bases between the germline ends. Germline loops: CDR1 MNHEY, CDR2 SMNVEV (reference sequence). This CDR3 is built from 13 residues. The CDR3 DNA follows: TGTGCCAGCAGTTTAAGGTCTGGAAACACCATATATTTT. Translating it yields CASSLRSGNTIYF.

The chain links TRBV7-8 to TRBJ1-5; D is unresolved. The V end was cut by 7 bases, the J end by 0 bases, with 10 bases between. The germline gives CDR1 SGHVS, CDR2 FQNEAQ. This CDR3 has 14 amino acids. The CDR3 region has the DNA TGTGCCAGCACTTCGTCGGATAGCAATCAGCCCCAGCATTTT. This sequence encodes CASTSSDSNQPQHF.

The chain combines TRBV10-3 with TRBJ2-1; the match to TRBD2 covers 10 bases. CDR1 and CDR2 (germline): ENHRY, SYGVKD. The CDR3 is 13 amino acids. V lost 10 bases to trimming and J lost 5 bases; unmatched junction nucleotides: 5. CDR3 loop: CATASGSDNEQFF. CDR3 sequence (DNA): TGTGCCACTGCTAGCGGGAGCGACAATGAGCAGTTCTTC.

The chain couples TRBV5-1 to TRBJ1-1, with unresolved D. The V and J ends lost 3 bases and 1 base respectively, with 7 bases between them. The CDR3 runs 13 residues. Germline V lookup: CDR1 SGHRS, CDR2 YFSETQ. DNA of the CDR3: TGCGCCAGCAGCTGGGCAGGGAACACTGAAGCTTTCTTT. This codes for CASSWAGNTEAFF.

This clone was seen once. The chain links TRBV4-1 to TRBJ1-2, with D unresolved. CDR3 length: 15 amino acids. CDR1 MGHRA and CDR2 YSYEKL come from the germline V gene. V was shortened by 0 bases and J by 4 bases, with 12 bases between the two germline ends. The CDR3 DNA reads TGCGCCAGCAGCCAAGATCGGACGTCTTCCTATGGCTACACCTTC. Amino acids: CASSQDRTSSYGYTF.

V usage is TRBV5-1 and J usage is TRBJ1-1, with D unclear. The CDR3 extends over 16 amino acids. Germline loops: CDR1 SGHRS, CDR2 YFSETQ. The V end was cut by 1 base, the J end by 2 bases, with 15 bases between. CDR3 region: CASSLSLRGENTEAFF. CDR3 coding DNA: TGCGCCAGCAGCTTGTCTTTGCGCGGGGAAAACACTGAAGCTTTCTTT.

V and J are TRBV28 and TRBJ1-2; D remains unclear. CDR1 and CDR2 (germline): MDHEN, SYDVKM. The CDR3 has 12 residues. The V and J ends lost 2 bases and 8 bases respectively, with 9 bases between them. CDR3 coding DNA: TGTGCCAGCAGTTTACTCGCGTGGGGCTACACCTTC. Translation gives CASSLLAWGYTF.

This chain connects TRBV2 to TRBJ2-5; the D is unclear. The CDR3 is 11 residues long. Between the trimmed V and J ends, which lost 7 bases and 1 base, there was a span of 4 bases. The germline V gene has CDR1 SNHLY and CDR2 FYNNEI. Here the CDR3 reads CASTSQETQYF. The CDR3 coding sequence is TGTGCCAGCACCTCCCAAGAGACCCAGTACTTC.

The V call is TRBV7-6, the J call TRBJ2-5; possible D gene TRBD2, 7 bases. Trimming stripped 1 base from V and 7 bases from J, with 16 bases between. Germline V lookup: CDR1 SGHVS, CDR2 FNYEAQ. The CDR3 spans 15 residues. CDR3 in amino acids: CASSLEGGLLGTQYF. The CDR3 DNA reads as TGTGCCAGCAGCTTAGAGGGGGGGTTGCTTGGGACCCAGTACTTC.

This chain connects TRBV5-1 to TRBJ2-7; a weak D match, TRBD2 (6 bases). V lost 4 bases and J 2 bases, leaving 16 bases between the germline ends. The CDR3 covers 15 residues. Germline V gene data show CDR1 as SGHRS and CDR2 as YFSETQ. This chain's CDR3 is CASSHGGLVAYEQYF. The CDR3 DNA reads TGCGCCAGCAGCCACGGGGGACTGGTCGCCTACGAGCAGTACTTC.

CDR3 loop: CASSQDVVVTGEWGYTF. The CDR3 region has the DNA TGTGCCAGCAGCCAAGACGTGGTTGTGACAGGGGAGTGGGGCTACACCTTC. The chain recombines TRBV4-2 with TRBJ1-2, with 8 bases identical to TRBD1. Germline V gene data show CDR1 as LGHNA and CDR2 as YNFKEQ. J was trimmed by 8 bases and V by 0 bases; bases with no gene match: 14. The CDR3 runs to 17 residues.

This chain joins TRBV5-8 and TRBJ2-5; the match to TRBD1 covers 8 bases. This CDR3 comprises 16 residues. Germline trimming cut 1 base from V and 5 bases from J; bases unmatched to any gene: 10. CDR1 SGHTS and CDR2 YDEGEE come from the germline V gene. CDR3 nucleotides: TGTGCCAGCAGCTTGAAGCGCGGACAGGGAAGGGAGACCCAGTACTTC. This codes for CASSLKRGQGRETQYF.

The rearrangement joins TRBV4-2 to TRBJ2-5, with D perhaps matching TRBD1 (5 bases). The germline V gene encodes CDR1 LGHNA and CDR2 YNFKEQ. V lost 1 base and J 1 base, leaving 10 bases between the germline ends. CDR3 length equals 15 residues. CDR3 region: CASSQAQAVQETQYF. Written as DNA, the CDR3 is TGTGCCAGCAGCCAAGCACAGGCCGTCCAAGAGACCCAGTACTTC.

The chain recombines TRBV28 with TRBJ1-4; a weak D match, TRBD1 (6 bases). Trimming pared 6 bases from V and 6 bases from J, leaving 17 bases between. CDR3 length: 15 amino acids. Looked up from germline, CDR1 is MDHEN and CDR2 is SYDVKM. The CDR3 nucleotides are TGTGCCAGCAGCTTCCCCCGGGGGGCCGATGAAAAACTGTTTTTT. This codes for CASSFPRGADEKLFF.

This clone was seen a handful of times. The V call is TRBV7-9, the J call TRBJ2-5; TRBD1 or TRBD2 may be the D gene (5 bases each). The CDR3 has 13 amino acids. V lost 7 bases and J lost 7, with 16 bases in between. The V gene's germline CDR1 is SEHNR and CDR2 FQNEAQ (reference sequence). The CDR3 reads CASTTSGPTTQYF. The CDR3 DNA is TGTGCCAGCACCACCTCGGGGCCCACGACCCAGTACTTC. Combining the CDR3 with reference TRBV7-9 and TRBJ2-5 gives the whole variable domain DTGVSQNPRHKITKRGQNVTFRCDPISEHNRLYWYRQTLGQGPEFLTYFQNEAQLEKSRLLSDRFSAERPKGSFSTLEIQRTEQGDSAMYLCASTTSGPTTQYFGPGTRLLVL.

The V call is TRBV10-3, the J call TRBJ1-2; D remains ambiguous. V dropped 4 bases and J dropped 7 bases, with 10 bases sitting between them. The V gene's germline CDR1 is ENHRY and CDR2 SYGVKD. The CDR3 loop spans 12 amino acids. CDR3 sequence (DNA): TGTGCCATCAGTGCCCAAATGGCTGGCTACACCTTC. It translates to CAISAQMAGYTF.

V and J are TRBV6-6 and TRBJ1-2; no firm D call. The V end was cut by 9 bases, the J end by 2 bases, with 13 bases between. The CDR3 sequence is 13 residues long. The germline CDR1 and CDR2 sequences are MNHNY and SVGAGI (reference sequence). The DNA of the CDR3 is TGTGCCAGTTACACCTTGCCAAACTATGGCTACACCTTC. This translates into CASYTLPNYGYTF.

The chain combines TRBV7-6 with TRBJ1-5, with 9 bases fitting TRBD1. The ends lost 8 bases at V and 1 base at J; junction bases unmatched: 21. The germline gives CDR1 SGHVS, CDR2 FNYEAQ. The CDR3 length is 20 residues. In nucleotides, the CDR3 is TGTGCCAGCGACAAAGGCCGGGACAGGGACTTTTTGGGGAGCAATCAGCCCCAGCATTTT. Translated, it gives CASDKGRDRDFLGSNQPQHF.

This clone was found a few times. The same CDR3 is also encoded by other DNA sequences in this sample. The chain links TRBV5-4 to TRBJ2-7; a possible D gene is TRBD1 (6 bases). The CDR3 runs to 15 residues. The germline V gene has CDR1 SGHNT and CDR2 YYREEE (reference sequence). Trimming took 2 bases from V and 0 from J, leaving 12 bases between them. The CDR3 spells CASSFSSRGSYEQYF. CDR3 nucleotide sequence: TGTGCCAGCAGCTTCAGCTCCAGGGGCTCCTACGAGCAGTACTTC.

This chain connects TRBV18 to TRBJ2-7; D ambiguous. Germline CDR1 reads KGHSH; CDR2 reads LQKENI. Trimming pared 5 bases from V and 2 bases from J, leaving 19 bases between. The CDR3 has 16 amino acids. The CDR3 nucleotides read TGTGCCAGCTCATCTAGTGTCGGCAGTTTAGCCTACGAGCAGTACTTC. This translates into CASSSSVGSLAYEQYF.

This clone was recorded many times. The CDR3: CASSPRSGQPTGYTF. The DNA for the CDR3 is TGTGCCAGCTCACCACGTAGTGGCCAGCCGACAGGCTACACCTTC. V gene TRBV18 combines with J gene TRBJ1-2, with D hard to call. In germline, CDR1 is KGHSH, CDR2 LQKENI. V lost 1 base and J lost 8, with 17 bases in between. This CDR3 comprises 15 residues.